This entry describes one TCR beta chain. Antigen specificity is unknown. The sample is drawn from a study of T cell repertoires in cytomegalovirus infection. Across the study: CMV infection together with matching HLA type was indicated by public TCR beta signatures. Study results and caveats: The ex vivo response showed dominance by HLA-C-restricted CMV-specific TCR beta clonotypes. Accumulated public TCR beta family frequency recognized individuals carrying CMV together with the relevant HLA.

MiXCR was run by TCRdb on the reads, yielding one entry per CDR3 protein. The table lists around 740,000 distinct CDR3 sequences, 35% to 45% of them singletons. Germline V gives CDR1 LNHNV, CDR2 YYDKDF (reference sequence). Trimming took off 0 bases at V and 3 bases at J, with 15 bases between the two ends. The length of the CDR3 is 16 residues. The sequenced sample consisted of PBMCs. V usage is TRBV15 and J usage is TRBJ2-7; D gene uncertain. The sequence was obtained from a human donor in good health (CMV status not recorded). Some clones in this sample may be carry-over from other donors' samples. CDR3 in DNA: TGTGCCACCAGCAGAGAGTCTGGTCCGAACAGCTACGAGCAGTACTTC. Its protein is CATSRESGPNSYEQYF.